Listed here are 28 T cell receptor beta chains from one sample, sequenced in a study of human T cells and chemical hapten exposure. Time point defined: pre-sensitization, week 0. Treatment specified: therapeutic diphenylcyclopropenone sensitization with weekly scalp DPC. TCRdb itself ran the RACE reads through MiXCR, one entry per CDR3 protein. Here the sample spans 65,000 to 70,000 distinct CDR3 sequences, roughly 11% being singletons. Sample: whole blood, taken in connection with sensitization to the hapten diphenylcyclopropenone (DPC). The receptors here all came from a woman aged 50 to 60 with alopecia areata. Some clones in this sample may be carry-over from other donors' samples.

This clonotype was counted ten times or more. CDR3 coding DNA: TGTGCCAGCAGGCGGACTGGGGTTGGTGGTGAGCAGTTCTTC. This codes for CASRRTGVGGEQFF. The chain has TRBV12-3 or TRBV12-4 and TRBJ2-1; maybe TRBD2 (5 bases). The CDR3 totals 14 residues. Trimming removed 6 bases from V and 9 bases from J, with 18 bases in between.

This clonotype was counted at least ten times. The chain is built from TRBV7-3 and TRBJ2-1; 10 positions agree with TRBD1. Germline lookup yields CDR1 SGHTA and CDR2 FQGTGA. The length of the CDR3 is 16 residues. The V and J ends lost 0 bases and 7 bases, in that order; junction bases with no gene match: 6. The CDR3 nucleotides read TGTGCCAGCAGCTTAACGGGACAGGGGATCAGTAATGAGCAGTTCTTC. The encoded protein is CASSLTGQGISNEQFF.

This clonotype was counted at least ten times. The chain uses TRBV7-8 and TRBJ1-3, with TRBD1 matching over 8 bases. After removal of 5 bases from V and 4 bases from J, the junction contained 22 bases not matched to a gene. This CDR3 is built from 20 residues. Germline lookup yields CDR1 SGHVS and CDR2 FQNEAQ. CDR3 DNA sequence: TGTGCCAGCAGCCTTACTAGAGTCCCGGGACAGGCCCGGGTAGGAAACACCATATATTTT. Its protein is CASSLTRVPGQARVGNTIYF.

The V call is TRBV6-2 or TRBV6-3, the J call TRBJ2-1, with D perhaps TRBD2 (6 bases). From germline, CDR1 is MNHEY and CDR2 SVGEGT. The CDR3 has 16 amino acids. Deletions cut 6 bases from V and 5 bases from J, with 20 bases between. The CDR3 is CASSPNLGLAHNEQFF. Written as DNA, the CDR3 is TGTGCCAGCAGCCCCAACCTGGGGCTAGCGCACAATGAGCAGTTCTTC.

J is TRBJ2-5 and V is TRBV7-8; maybe TRBD1 (6 bases). This CDR3 has 20 residues. The germline V gene encodes CDR1 SGHVS and CDR2 FQNEAQ. With 2 bases removed from V and 3 bases from J, the gap between germline ends came to 28 bases. The CDR3 DNA reads TGTGCCAGCAGCTTAAGATGGGCAGGGGAATCCCTTGAAGGGAAAGAGACCCAGTACTTC. It translates to CASSLRWAGESLEGKETQYF.

For the CDR3, the DNA is TGTGCCAGCAGTTTAAAAGGAGACAATCAGCCCCAGCATTTT. It is translated as CASSLKGDNQPQHF. V gene TRBV6-6 combines with J gene TRBJ1-5; no clear D gene. Germline values: CDR1 MNHNY, CDR2 SVGAGI (reference sequence). Trimming took 4 bases from V and 3 from J, leaving 10 bases between them. The CDR3 runs 14 residues.

This clonotype was found many times. The chain has TRBV5-5 and TRBJ2-1; TRBD1 might be the D (6 bases). The CDR3 contains 16 residues. Trimming left V 0 bases short and J 6 bases short, with 16 bases between. In germline, CDR1 is SGHKS, CDR2 YYEKEE (reference sequence). CDR3 DNA: TGTGCCAGCAGCTTGGGGGTGACAGGACCCCCCAATGAGCAGTTCTTC. Protein product: CASSLGVTGPPNEQFF.

This clonotype has at least ten counts. The rearrangement uses TRBV28 and TRBJ2-2, with 9 bases fitting TRBD2. Per the germline V gene, CDR1 is MDHEN and CDR2 is SYDVKM. V lost 3 bases to trimming and J lost 5 bases; unmatched junction nucleotides: 22. The CDR3 spans 21 residues. The DNA of the CDR3 is TGTGCCAGCAGTTTCGCTAAAACTGGACTAGCGATACGTGTGGTGACCGGGGAGCTGTTTTTT. Translated: CASSFAKTGLAIRVVTGELFF.

The CDR3 sequence: CASSFFGGTSGSDEQFF. Written as DNA, the CDR3 is TGCGCCAGCAGCTTTTTCGGAGGGACTAGCGGAAGTGATGAGCAGTTCTTC. This chain connects TRBV5-1 to TRBJ2-1, with 11 bases matching TRBD2. Germline values: CDR1 SGHRS, CDR2 YFSETQ. The CDR3 covers 17 residues. V dropped 2 bases and J dropped 8; count of bases not matched to a gene: 12.

This clonotype was picked up many times. V usage is TRBV7-2 and J usage is TRBJ2-2; D uncertain. V lost 7 bases to trimming and J lost 9 bases, with 15 bases between them. Per germline, CDR1 SGHTA and CDR2 FQGNSA. The CDR3 contains 13 residues. CDR3 bases: TGTGCCAGCACCCATTCCGGGCAGTGGGAGCTGTTTTTT. Protein product: CASTHSGQWELFF.

V is TRBV7-2 and J is TRBJ2-5, with D possibly being TRBD2 (5 bases). This CDR3 contains 13 residues. Trimming stripped 5 bases from V and 9 bases from J, with 16 bases between. Germline lookup yields CDR1 SGHTA and CDR2 FQGNSA. This CDR3 reads CASSQDWSAAQYF. In DNA form, the CDR3 reads TGTGCCAGCAGCCAGGACTGGTCCGCGGCCCAGTACTTC. Supplemented by reference TRBV7-2 and TRBJ2-5, the full variable domain reads GAGVSQSPSNKVTEKGKDVELRCDPISGHTALYWYRQSLGQGLEFLIYFQGNSAPDKSGLPSDRFSAERTGGSVSTLTIQRTQQEDSAVYLCASSQDWSAAQYFGPGTRLLVL.

The gene calls are TRBV30 and TRBJ2-7; 9 bases match TRBD1. The length of the CDR3 is 14 residues. J was trimmed by 5 bases and V by 3 bases; bases with no gene match: 8. Germline V CDR1 and CDR2: GTSNPN, SVGIG (reference sequence). The CDR3 loop reads CAWSPSDRGNEQYF. CDR3 DNA sequence: TGTGCCTGGAGCCCCTCGGACAGGGGAAACGAGCAGTACTTC.

This clonotype was observed many times. This chain joins TRBV12-3 or TRBV12-4 and TRBJ2-6; 9 bases align to TRBD1. V shed 6 bases and J 0 bases; nucleotides not matched to a gene: 6. The CDR3 spans 17 residues. DNA for the CDR3: TGTGCCAGCAGAAGGACAGGGGACACCTCTGGGGCCAACGTCCTGACTTTC. Translated, it gives CASRRTGDTSGANVLTF.

This clonotype was observed a few times. This chain links TRBV10-3 with TRBJ2-1, with 9 bases aligning to TRBD2. The CDR3 has 17 residues. Germline CDR1 is ENHRY and CDR2 is SYGVKD. With V trimmed by 2 bases and J by 4 bases, 9 bases remained unmatched. In DNA, the CDR3 is TGTGCCATCAGTGAGCCAACCGGGACTAGCTATTACAATGAGCAGTTCTTC. As protein: CAISEPTGTSYYNEQFF.

This clonotype was detected ten times or more. The chain uses TRBV28 and TRBJ1-3, with D perhaps TRBD1 (6 bases). CDR3 size: 15 residues. In germline, CDR1 is MDHEN, CDR2 SYDVKM. With 1 base removed from V and 8 bases from J, the gap between germline ends came to 15 bases. Here the CDR3 reads CASSLSQGARDTIYF. CDR3 coding DNA: TGTGCCAGCAGTTTATCACAGGGAGCCCGGGACACCATATATTTT. The full variable domain, with the rest looked up from reference TRBV28 and TRBJ1-3, is DVKVTQSSRYLVKRTGEKVFLECVQDMDHENMFWYRQDPGLGLRLIYFSYDVKMKEKGDIPEGYSVSREKKERFSLILESASTNQTSMYLCASSLSQGARDTIYFGEGSWLTVV.

The rearrangement links TRBV11-2 to TRBJ2-5; the match to TRBD1 covers 7 bases. The J segment lost 7 bases and the V segment lost 1 base, leaving 3 bases of the junction unmatched. In germline, CDR1 is SGHAT, CDR2 FQNNGV. CDR3 length: 13 amino acids. CDR3 protein: CASSLGQGVTQYF. The DNA for the CDR3 is TGTGCCAGCAGCTTAGGGCAGGGGGTGACCCAGTACTTC.

The chain has TRBV15 and TRBJ2-5, with unresolved D. The germline CDR1 and CDR2 sequences are LNHNV and YYDKDF (reference sequence). CDR3 length equals 13 residues. V was trimmed by 0 bases and J by 2 bases, leaving 4 bases between them. CDR3 residues: CATSRDRQETQYF. The CDR3 nucleotides read TGTGCCACCAGCAGAGACAGGCAAGAGACCCAGTACTTC.

At least ten counts were recorded for this clonotype. The chain is built from TRBV11-2 and TRBJ2-5; D possibly corresponds to TRBD1 (5 bases). Germline V gene sequence: CDR1 SGHAT, CDR2 FQNNGV. The V gene lost 1 base and the J gene lost 7 bases, with 19 bases spanning the gap. The CDR3 extends over 16 amino acids. This chain's CDR3 is CASSLAAGSEVGTQYF. The DNA for the CDR3 is TGTGCCAGCAGCTTAGCGGCAGGGTCTGAGGTGGGGACCCAGTACTTC.

There are many counts of this clonotype. The chain links TRBV27 to TRBJ1-1; D uncertain. Per the germline V gene, CDR1 is MNHEY and CDR2 is SMNVEV (reference sequence). Deletions cut 6 bases from V and 10 bases from J, with 12 bases between. The CDR3 is made up of 11 amino acids. The CDR3 nucleotides read TGTGCCAGCAGGGACCGTCTCGGAGCTTTCTTT. Residues: CASRDRLGAFF.

Only a few counts were recorded for this clonotype. This chain uses TRBV18 with TRBJ1-3; D ambiguous. The CDR3 loop spans 16 amino acids. Germline V gene lookup returns CDR1 KGHSH and CDR2 LQKENI. V gave up 3 bases and J gave up 3 bases, with 15 bases separating them. The CDR3 DNA is TGTGCCAGCTCACCCCGGGAGGGTCCTGTTGGAAACACCATATATTTT. Encoded protein: CASSPREGPVGNTIYF. Filled out from reference TRBV18 and TRBJ1-3, the complete variable domain reads NAGVMQNPRHLVRRRGQEARLRCSPMKGHSHVYWYRQLPEEGLKFMVYLQKENIIDESGMPKERFSAEFPKEGPSILRIQQVVRGDSAAYFCASSPREGPVGNTIYFGEGSWLTVV.

This clonotype was picked up many times. The chain links TRBV14 to TRBJ2-5; D is unclear. V was trimmed by 2 bases and J by 1 base, leaving 5 bases between them. The CDR3 extends over 13 amino acids. From germline, CDR1 is SGHDN and CDR2 FVKESK. The CDR3 DNA is TGTGCCAGCAGCCAAAACAGCCAAGAGACCCAGTACTTC. Translated, it gives CASSQNSQETQYF.

This clonotype was seen repeatedly, ten times or more. This sequence joins TRBV2 and TRBJ1-6; TRBD1 agrees at 9 bases. CDR3 length: 15 amino acids. The V segment lost 5 bases and the J segment 10 bases; nucleotides outside the gene matches: 9. From germline, CDR1 is SNHLY and CDR2 FYNNEI. In nucleotides, the CDR3 is TGTGCCAGCAGTCCAATTGGGACAGGGAGATCACCCCTCCACTTT. This sequence encodes CASSPIGTGRSPLHF.

This clonotype was seen more than once but under ten times. The CDR3, as DNA: TGTGCCAGCAGGGGGACAGGCTCGAACACTGAAGCTTTCTTT. This sequence encodes CASRGTGSNTEAFF. V usage is TRBV12-3 or TRBV12-4 and J usage is TRBJ1-1; 8 positions match TRBD1. After removal of 6 bases from V and 1 base from J, the junction contained 4 bases not matched to a gene. The CDR3 is 14 residues long.

This clonotype was seen only a few times. The V call is TRBV15, the J call TRBJ2-3; D is uncertain. The V end was cut by 0 bases, the J end by 0 bases, with 4 bases between. The CDR3 covers 14 residues. The germline CDR1 and CDR2 sequences are LNHNV and YYDKDF (reference sequence). This CDR3 reads CATSREGSTDTQYF. CDR3 in DNA: TGTGCCACCAGCAGAGAGGGCAGCACAGATACGCAGTATTTT.

V usage is TRBV7-3 and J usage is TRBJ2-2; D remains ambiguous. Looked up from germline, CDR1 is SGHTA and CDR2 is FQGTGA. The CDR3 has 13 amino acids. The V end was cut by 5 bases, the J end by 3 bases, with 7 bases between. The CDR3 DNA follows: TGTGCCAGCAGCAGCCCTTACACCGGGGAGCTGTTTTTT. This encodes CASSSPYTGELFF.

This clonotype appeared once. The chain has TRBV18 and TRBJ1-3; no firm D call. V was cut by 4 bases and J by 4 bases, with 14 bases left in between. This CDR3 comprises 15 residues. Per germline, CDR1 KGHSH and CDR2 LQKENI. The CDR3 loop is CASSRIETEGNTIYF. The CDR3 nucleotides read TGTGCCAGCTCACGGATTGAGACCGAGGGAAACACCATATATTTT.

This clonotype has just a few counts. V gene TRBV25-1 combines with J gene TRBJ1-2, with 7 bases aligning to TRBD1. The junction had 4 bases not matched to a gene; V was cut back by 1 base and J by 2 bases. Germline CDR1 MGHDK, CDR2 SYGVNS. The CDR3 runs to 15 residues. CDR3 coding DNA: TGTGCCAGCAGTGAATTTTGGACAGGCAACTATGGCTACACCTTC. This sequence encodes CASSEFWTGNYGYTF.

The V call is TRBV10-3, the J call TRBJ1-2; D possibly corresponds to TRBD1 (5 bases). V was shortened by 3 bases and J by 6 bases, with 11 bases between the two germline ends. Per germline, CDR1 ENHRY and CDR2 SYGVKD. CDR3 length: 13 residues. The CDR3 nucleotides read TGTGCCATCAGTGATGGGACCCCGGATGGCTACACCTTC. As protein: CAISDGTPDGYTF.